A single sample is the source of the 6 T cell receptor beta chains below, sequenced in a study of shared clonotypes between healthy human individuals. The repertoire was sequenced with immunoSEQ multiplex PCR; TCRdb's copy has only in-frame clones and lacks some. The sample includes around 1.9 million clones, approximately 92% of them seen just once. Naive-designated CD8 cells lacked CD45RO, were positively enriched for CCR7, and omitted terminally differentiated effector memory CD45RA+ cells. Sequenced input: naive CD8+ T cells from PBMCs. The receptor set was obtained from a man aged 18 to 29 in good health. Some clones in this sample may be carry-over from other donors' samples.

The rearrangement uses TRBV28 and TRBJ2-1, with 7 bases lining up with TRBD2. Germline V CDR1 and CDR2: MDHEN, SYDVKM. The junction had 11 bases not matched to a gene; V was cut back by 8 bases and J by 4 bases. CDR3 length: 15 residues. The CDR3 coding sequence is TGTGCCAGCCAATATGGTGGCGGGAGATACAATGAGCAGTTCTTC. It codes for CASQYGGGRYNEQFF.

V is TRBV28 and J is TRBJ1-5, with D perhaps TRBD1 (6 bases). Germline loops: CDR1 MDHEN, CDR2 SYDVKM. The length of the CDR3 is 15 residues. V was pared by 7 bases and J by 4 bases, with 17 bases between. CDR3 residues: CASTLAQGLNQPQHF. The CDR3 region has the DNA TGTGCCAGCACCCTTGCACAGGGACTAAATCAGCCCCAGCATTTT.

Of note for this clone: An end of the junction differs from the germline gene, which may be a read error. The chain is built from TRBV7-3 and TRBJ2-7; TRBD1 is a possible D gene (6 bases). The germline CDR1 and CDR2 sequences are SGHTA and FQGTGA. The CDR3 extends over 13 amino acids. The CDR3 sequence: CASSQDSSHEQYF. CDR3 coding DNA: TGTGCCAGCAGCCAGGACAGCTCCCACGAGCAGTACTTC.

The rearrangement uses TRBV30 and TRBJ1-2; 8 bases match TRBD1. CDR3 length: 14 amino acids. CDR1 is GTSNPN, CDR2 SVGIG, per germline (reference sequence). Trimming took 3 bases from V and 8 from J; bases not matched to a gene: 11. CDR3 sequence reads: CAWSDEPGQEGYTF. CDR3 nucleotide sequence: TGTGCCTGGAGCGACGAGCCGGGACAGGAAGGCTACACCTTC.

Only one count was recorded for this clone. The chain combines TRBV19 with TRBJ1-5; D is perhaps TRBD1 (5 bases). CDR3 length: 15 amino acids. Germline CDR1 LNHDA, CDR2 SQIVND (reference sequence). The V and J ends lost 10 bases and 1 base respectively, with 17 bases between them. The CDR3 region is CATQSRWGSNQPQHF. The CDR3 DNA reads TGTGCCACCCAATCGAGATGGGGGAGCAATCAGCCCCAGCATTTT.

As regards this clone: The same CDR3 arises from other DNA sequences in this sample as well. The gene calls are TRBV27 and TRBJ2-3, with D hard to call. The CDR3 extends over 14 amino acids. Germline V gene sequence: CDR1 MNHEY, CDR2 SMNVEV (reference sequence). Trimming shortened V by 0 bases and J by 3 bases, and 7 bases separated the two germline ends. CDR3 bases: TGTGCCAGCAGTTTATCGCGAGGTACAGATACGCAGTATTTT. It codes for CASSLSRGTDTQYF.